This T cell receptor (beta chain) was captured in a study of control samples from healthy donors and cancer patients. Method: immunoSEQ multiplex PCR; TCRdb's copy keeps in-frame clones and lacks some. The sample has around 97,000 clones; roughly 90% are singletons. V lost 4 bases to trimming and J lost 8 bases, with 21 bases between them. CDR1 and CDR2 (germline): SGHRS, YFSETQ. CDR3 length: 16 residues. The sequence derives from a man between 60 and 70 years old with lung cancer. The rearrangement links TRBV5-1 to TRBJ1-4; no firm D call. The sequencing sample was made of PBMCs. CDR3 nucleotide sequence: TGCGCCAGCAGCCCGGGAAGCGTACGAGGGAACGAAAAACTGTTTTTT. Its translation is CASSPGSVRGNEKLFF. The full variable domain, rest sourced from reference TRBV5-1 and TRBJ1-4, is KAGVTQTPRYLIKTRGQQVTLSCSPISGHRSVSWYQQTPGQGLQFLFEYFSETQRNKGNFPGRFSGRQFSNSRSEMNVSTLELGDSALYLCASSPGSVRGNEKLFFGSGTQLSVL.